This T cell receptor (beta chain) stems from a study of cytomegalovirus exposure and HLA in healthy donors. Findings and caveats of the study: In an earlier analysis, most TCR beta V segments were productive about 90% or about 30% of the time. In a later analysis, compared with equally common non-associated chains, HLA-associated beta chains were more expanded. The study listed approximately 170 cytomegalovirus-associated TCR beta chains.

Concerning this clone itself: Its antigen is currently unknown.

In the PCR, 60 Vbeta and 13 Jbeta primers were used. Sequenced by immunoSEQ multiplex PCR; TCRdb stores in-frame clones only, minus some. The sample features 100,000 to 150,000 clones, with about 2.7% in its top ten. Healthy bone marrow donors formed the donor group. The CDR3 extends over 16 amino acids. Trimming stripped 1 base from V and 2 bases from J, with 15 bases between. CDR1 and CDR2 from the germline V gene are SGHKS and YYEKEE (reference sequence). V and J are TRBV5-5 and TRBJ2-5; D is possibly TRBD2 (6 bases). Sequencing was done on a sample of PBMCs. The receptor was derived from a man aged 25 to 45 in good health and CMV-seronegative. CDR3 residues: CASSLMGGWGQETQYF. DNA of the CDR3: TGTGCCAGCAGCTTGATGGGAGGTTGGGGGCAAGAGACCCAGTACTTC. Using reference TRBV5-5 and TRBJ2-5 for the parts outside the CDR3, the full variable domain is DAGVTQSPTHLIKTRGQQVTLRCSPISGHKSVSWYQQVLGQGPQFIFQYYEKEERGRGNFPDRFSARQFPNYSSELNVNALLLGDSALYLCASSLMGGWGQETQYFGPGTRLLVL.